The 21 T cell receptor beta chains below come from one sample, sequenced in a study of blood T cells in healthy people across ages. Sample-barcoded 5' priming and a J-beta primer mix drove a second PCR of about 6 to 12 cycles. Each CDR3 protein gets one entry after TCRdb re-called the 5' RACE reads with MiXCR. The sample lists 1.5 million to 2 million distinct CDR3 sequences, 28% occurring once. What was sequenced was blood. The receptors shown here come from a woman in her twenties or thirties in good health.

The genes are TRBV29-1 and TRBJ2-5, with D uncertain. CDR3 size: 13 residues. Germline CDR1 reads SQVTM; CDR2 reads ANQGSEA. The V end was cut by 2 bases, the J end by 3 bases, with 10 bases between. CDR3 residues: CSVERDFEETQYF. CDR3 nucleotides: TGCAGCGTTGAAAGAGATTTTGAAGAGACCCAGTACTTC.

This clonotype has ten or more counts. This chain links TRBV10-3 with TRBJ2-7; 11 positions match TRBD2. Germline CDR1 and CDR2: ENHRY and SYGVKD. V lost 4 bases to trimming and J lost 6 bases; unmatched junction nucleotides: 8. CDR3 length: 15 residues. The CDR3 reads CAISGLAGTSREQYF. The CDR3 coding sequence is TGTGCCATCAGTGGACTAGCGGGGACCTCTCGCGAGCAGTACTTC.

CDR3 residues: CSGSWDEQFF. CDR3 in DNA: TGCAGCGGCTCCTGGGATGAGCAGTTCTTC. The chain has TRBV29-1 and TRBJ2-1; no clear D. Trimming stripped 7 bases from V and 8 bases from J, with 9 bases between. Germline V gene lookup returns CDR1 SQVTM and CDR2 ANQGSEA. The CDR3 length is 10 residues.

This sequence joins TRBV7-9 and TRBJ1-4, with TRBD1 matching over 7 bases. V lost 5 bases to trimming and J lost 3 bases; unmatched junction nucleotides: 6. From germline, CDR1 is SEHNR and CDR2 FQNEAQ (reference sequence). CDR3 size: 15 residues. CDR3 residues: CASSVGQAANEKLFF. DNA of the CDR3: TGTGCCAGCAGCGTTGGACAGGCAGCTAATGAAAAACTGTTTTTT.

This clonotype was observed a handful of times. V gene TRBV11-2 combines with J gene TRBJ2-2, with D maybe TRBD2 (7 bases). The CDR3 is 15 residues long. CDR1 and CDR2 from the germline V gene are SGHAT and FQNNGV. The V gene lost 10 bases and the J gene lost 5 bases, with 20 bases spanning the gap. Here the CDR3 reads CATEARGPGTGELFF. CDR3 in DNA: TGTGCCACAGAGGCGCGGGGGCCTGGGACCGGGGAGCTGTTTTTT.

This clonotype was found a few times. This chain joins TRBV11-2 and TRBJ1-6; 9 bases map to TRBD1. Trimming took 2 bases from V and 11 from J; bases not matched to a gene: 7. The CDR3 runs to 15 residues. The germline V gene has CDR1 SGHAT and CDR2 FQNNGV. CDR3 in amino acids: CASSLLGTGITPLHF. In nucleotides, the CDR3 is TGTGCCAGCAGCTTACTCGGGACAGGGATAACACCCCTCCACTTT.

With regard to this clonotype: The junction shows a germline mismatch at one end, possibly a read error. The V and J genes are TRBV12-3 or TRBV12-4 and TRBJ2-3; 7 nucleotides line up with TRBD2. This CDR3 region has 16 residues. The CDR3 here is CASTRRRGGSKDAQYF. The CDR3 region has the DNA TGTGCCAGCACCCGACGGCGGGGCGGGAGTAAAGATGCGCAGTATTTT.

This clonotype has a count of ten or more. DNA for the CDR3: TGCGCCAGCAGTGATGCGGGGATGGGGACCTACGAGCAGTACTTC. Its translation is CASSDAGMGTYEQYF. The chain employs TRBV5-1 and TRBJ2-7, with a weak D call TRBD2 (6 bases). Per germline, CDR1 SGHRS and CDR2 YFSETQ. Trimming cost V 5 bases and J 2 bases, with 17 bases left between them. The CDR3 has 15 amino acids. Together with reference TRBV5-1 and TRBJ2-7, the CDR3 gives the full variable domain: KAGVTQTPRYLIKTRGQQVTLSCSPISGHRSVSWYQQTPGQGLQFLFEYFSETQRNKGNFPGRFSGRQFSNSRSEMNVSTLELGDSALYLCASSDAGMGTYEQYFGPGTRLTVT.

J is TRBJ2-3 and V is TRBV20-1; TRBD1 agrees at 7 bases. V gave up 4 bases and J gave up 2 bases; unmatched junction bases: 6. This CDR3 is 14 amino acids long. Looked up from germline, CDR1 is DFQATT and CDR2 is SNEGSKA (reference sequence). The CDR3 DNA reads as TGCAGTGCTAAGGGGACAGCGCTCACAGATACGCAGTATTTT. Its protein is CSAKGTALTDTQYF.

The chain has TRBV4-3 and TRBJ2-7; possible D gene TRBD2, 5 bases. This CDR3 has 14 amino acids. Germline V lookup: CDR1 LGHNA, CDR2 YSLEER. Trimming pared 3 bases from V and 1 base from J, leaving 10 bases between. The CDR3 is CASSQAPGSYEQYF. The CDR3 DNA reads TGCGCCAGCAGCCAGGCCCCGGGGTCCTACGAGCAGTACTTC.

This clonotype was observed a handful of times. The chain carries TRBV12-3 or TRBV12-4 and TRBJ2-3; D gene uncertain. This CDR3 region has 14 residues. Trimming pared 5 bases from V and 8 bases from J, leaving 17 bases between. The CDR3 protein is CASSHQLQRATQYF. For the CDR3, the DNA is TGTGCCAGCAGTCACCAACTACAGCGAGCTACGCAGTATTTT.

This clonotype appeared a few times. The chain has TRBV2 and TRBJ2-1, with 7 bases fitting TRBD2. The CDR3 sequence is 15 residues long. With V trimmed by 6 bases and J by 0 bases, 5 bases remained unmatched. Germline V gives CDR1 SNHLY, CDR2 FYNNEI. The CDR3 DNA reads as TGTGCCAGCAGATCCGGCGGGAGCTCCTACAATGAGCAGTTCTTC. This gives the protein CASRSGGSSYNEQFF.

This clonotype came up a few times. CDR3 DNA: TGTGCCAGCAGGAGGGCGGGGGCGGAAGATACGCAGTATTTT. This codes for CASRRAGAEDTQYF. The chain is built from TRBV7-9 and TRBJ2-3, with D possibly matching TRBD2 (7 bases). The germline CDR1 and CDR2 sequences are SEHNR and FQNEAQ (reference sequence). Trimming shortened V by 6 bases and J by 5 bases, and 15 bases separated the two germline ends. CDR3 length: 14 amino acids. Combining the CDR3 with reference TRBV7-9 and TRBJ2-3 gives the whole variable domain DTGVSQNPRHKITKRGQNVTFRCDPISEHNRLYWYRQTLGQGPEFLTYFQNEAQLEKSRLLSDRFSAERPKGSFSTLEIQRTEQGDSAMYLCASRRAGAEDTQYFGPGTRLTVL.

The table lists this clonotype with a few counts. The V call is TRBV3-1, the J call TRBJ2-5; D remains ambiguous. Per germline, CDR1 LGHDT and CDR2 YNNKEL (reference sequence). Between the trimmed V and J ends, which lost 1 base and 3 bases, there was a span of 9 bases. This CDR3 region has 14 residues. In DNA, the CDR3 is TGTGCCAGCAGCCAAGGACCTACTAAAGAGACCCAGTACTTC. Its translation: CASSQGPTKETQYF.

There are many counts of this clonotype. The chain is built from TRBV12-3 or TRBV12-4 and TRBJ2-4, with D maybe TRBD2 (6 bases). V gave up 1 base and J gave up 0 bases, with 7 bases separating them. The CDR3 is 15 amino acids. The chain's CDR3 is CASSLGGLAKNIQYF. The DNA for the CDR3 is TGTGCCAGCAGTTTAGGGGGACTAGCCAAAAACATTCAGTACTTC.

This clonotype has just a few counts. The chain recombines TRBV6-5 with TRBJ2-7; D is ambiguous. The CDR3 runs to 15 residues. Germline V gives CDR1 MNHEY, CDR2 SVGAGI. V was cut by 0 bases and J by 2 bases, with 11 bases left in between. In nucleotides, the CDR3 is TGTGCCAGCAGTTACTCGATTTTAGGAACCTACGAGCAGTACTTC. Residues: CASSYSILGTYEQYF.

The chain joins TRBV6-6 to TRBJ2-1; the D is unclear. In germline, CDR1 is MNHNY, CDR2 SVGAGI (reference sequence). The CDR3 spans 13 residues. Trimming shortened V by 0 bases and J by 13 bases, and 13 bases separated the two germline ends. The CDR3 here is CASSYSAPNFQFF. CDR3 nucleotides: TGTGCCAGCAGTTACTCGGCACCGAACTTTCAGTTCTTC.

Details on this clonotype: This may arise from a read error, as a much more abundant clone is one base away. V and J are TRBV12-3 or TRBV12-4 and TRBJ2-7; TRBD1 matches at 10 bases. The CDR3 runs 14 residues. The V and J ends lost 6 bases and 6 bases, in that order; junction bases with no gene match: 8. The CDR3 DNA is TGTGCCAGCAGGCCGGGACAGGGGCCCTGCGAGCAGTACTTC. Protein sequence: CASRPGQGPCEQYF.

As to this clonotype: Sequence at one end of the junction differs from germline and may be a read error. The chain carries TRBV12-3 or TRBV12-4 and TRBJ2-7, with 9 bases fitting TRBD1. The end of the DNA is better explained by TRBJ2-5, so the J call may be wrong. This CDR3 comprises 14 residues. CDR3 region: CAGSFGQGFETQYF. CDR3 bases: TGTGCCGGCAGTTTCGGACAGGGGTTTGAGACCCAGTACTTC.

This clonotype was seen ten or more times. This sequence joins TRBV7-2 and TRBJ1-2; 8 nucleotides line up with TRBD1. This CDR3 contains 15 residues. Losses at the gene ends were 5 bases for V and 7 bases for J; bases not matched to a gene: 12. Germline CDR1 SGHTA, CDR2 FQGNSA. CDR3 amino acids: CASSRGQGLRSGYTF. The CDR3 DNA reads as TGTGCCAGCAGCCGTGGACAGGGATTGAGAAGTGGCTACACCTTC.

The rearrangement joins TRBV5-1 to TRBJ2-3, with D uncertain. From germline, CDR1 is SGHRS and CDR2 YFSETQ. Trimming took 0 bases from V and 6 from J, leaving 14 bases between them. The CDR3 runs 15 residues. CDR3 sequence reads: CASSLAAVDRDTQYF. The CDR3 DNA reads TGCGCCAGCAGCTTGGCCGCAGTAGACCGGGATACGCAGTATTTT.